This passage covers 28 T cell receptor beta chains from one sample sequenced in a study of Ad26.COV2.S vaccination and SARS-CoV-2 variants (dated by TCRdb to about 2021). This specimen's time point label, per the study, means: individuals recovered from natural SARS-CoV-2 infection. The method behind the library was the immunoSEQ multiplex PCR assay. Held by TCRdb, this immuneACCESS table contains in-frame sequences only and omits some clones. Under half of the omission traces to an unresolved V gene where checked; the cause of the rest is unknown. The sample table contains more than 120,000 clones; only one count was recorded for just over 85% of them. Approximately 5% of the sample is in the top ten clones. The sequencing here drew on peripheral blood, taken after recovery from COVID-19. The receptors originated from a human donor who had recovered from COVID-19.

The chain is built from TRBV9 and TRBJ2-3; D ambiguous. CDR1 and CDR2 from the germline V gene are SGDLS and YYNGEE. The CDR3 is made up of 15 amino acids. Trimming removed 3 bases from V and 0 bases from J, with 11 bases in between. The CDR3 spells CASSALQQSTDTQYF. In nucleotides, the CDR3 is TGTGCCAGCAGCGCCCTACAACAGAGCACAGATACGCAGTATTTT.

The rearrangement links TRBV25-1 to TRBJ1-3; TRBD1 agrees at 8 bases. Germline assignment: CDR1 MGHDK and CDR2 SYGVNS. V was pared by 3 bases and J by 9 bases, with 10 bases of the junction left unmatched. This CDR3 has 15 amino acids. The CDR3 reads CASSELDRETSTIYF. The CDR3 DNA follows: TGTGCCAGCAGTGAGTTGGACAGGGAGACGAGCACCATATATTTT.

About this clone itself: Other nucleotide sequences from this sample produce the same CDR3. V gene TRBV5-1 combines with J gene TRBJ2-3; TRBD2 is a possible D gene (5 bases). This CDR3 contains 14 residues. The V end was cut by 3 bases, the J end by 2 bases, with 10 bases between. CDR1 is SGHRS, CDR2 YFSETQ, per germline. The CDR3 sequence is CASSSGSSTDTQYF. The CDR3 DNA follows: TGCGCCAGCAGCTCTGGGAGCTCCACAGATACGCAGTATTTT.

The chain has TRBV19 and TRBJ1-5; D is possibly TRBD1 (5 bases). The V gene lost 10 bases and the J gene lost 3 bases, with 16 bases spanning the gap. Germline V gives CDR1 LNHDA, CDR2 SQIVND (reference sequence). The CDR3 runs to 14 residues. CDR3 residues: CATRKGSANQPQHF. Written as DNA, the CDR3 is TGTGCCACCCGAAAGGGGTCGGCCAATCAGCCCCAGCATTTT.

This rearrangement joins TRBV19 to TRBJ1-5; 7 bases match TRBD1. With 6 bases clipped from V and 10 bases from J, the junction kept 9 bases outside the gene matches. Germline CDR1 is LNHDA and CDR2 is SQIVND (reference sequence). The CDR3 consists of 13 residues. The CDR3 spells CASRQGVLEPQHF. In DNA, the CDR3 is TGTGCCAGTAGGCAGGGGGTGCTAGAACCCCAGCATTTT.

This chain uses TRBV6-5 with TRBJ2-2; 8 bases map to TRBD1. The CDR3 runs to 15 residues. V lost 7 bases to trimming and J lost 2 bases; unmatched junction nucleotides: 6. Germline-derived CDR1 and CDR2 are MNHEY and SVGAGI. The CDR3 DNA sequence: TGTGCCAGCAAGGGAGACAGGGGAAACACCGGGGAGCTGTTTTTT. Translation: CASKGDRGNTGELFF.

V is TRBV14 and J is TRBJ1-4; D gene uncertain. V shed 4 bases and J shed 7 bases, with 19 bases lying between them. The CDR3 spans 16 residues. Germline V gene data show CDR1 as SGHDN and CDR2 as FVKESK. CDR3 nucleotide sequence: TGTGCCAGCAGCCTGCAGACGGGCAGTGGGATTGAAAAACTGTTTTTT. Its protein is CASSLQTGSGIEKLFF.

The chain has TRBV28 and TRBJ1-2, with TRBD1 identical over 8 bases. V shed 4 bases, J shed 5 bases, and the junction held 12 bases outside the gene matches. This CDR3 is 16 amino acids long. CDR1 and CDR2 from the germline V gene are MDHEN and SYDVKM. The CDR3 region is CASSSAGGQGTYGYTF. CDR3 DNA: TGTGCCAGCAGTTCCGCAGGCGGACAGGGAACTTATGGCTACACCTTC.

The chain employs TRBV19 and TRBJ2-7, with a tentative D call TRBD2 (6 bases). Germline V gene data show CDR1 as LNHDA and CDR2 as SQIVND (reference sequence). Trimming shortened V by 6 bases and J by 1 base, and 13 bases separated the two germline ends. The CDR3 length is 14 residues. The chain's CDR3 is CASRPTGGSYEQYF. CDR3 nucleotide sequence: TGTGCCAGTAGACCCACAGGAGGGTCCTACGAGCAGTACTTC.

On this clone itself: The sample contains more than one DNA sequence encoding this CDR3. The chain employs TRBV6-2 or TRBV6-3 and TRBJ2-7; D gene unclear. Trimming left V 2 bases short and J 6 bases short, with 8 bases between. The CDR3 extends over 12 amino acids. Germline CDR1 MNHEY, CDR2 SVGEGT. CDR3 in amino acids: CASSYVGGEQYF. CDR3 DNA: TGTGCCAGCAGTTACGTGGGTGGCGAGCAGTACTTC.

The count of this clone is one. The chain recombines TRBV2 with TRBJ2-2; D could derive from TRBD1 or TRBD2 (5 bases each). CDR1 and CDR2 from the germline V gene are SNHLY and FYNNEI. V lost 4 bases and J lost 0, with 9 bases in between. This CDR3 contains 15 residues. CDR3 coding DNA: TGTGCCAGCAGTGTACGGGACCCGAACACCGGGGAGCTGTTTTTT. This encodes CASSVRDPNTGELFF.

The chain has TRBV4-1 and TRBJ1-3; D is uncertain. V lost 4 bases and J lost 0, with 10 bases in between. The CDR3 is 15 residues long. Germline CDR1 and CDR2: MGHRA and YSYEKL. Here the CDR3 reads CASSRVGNSGNTIYF. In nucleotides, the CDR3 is TGCGCCAGCAGCCGTGTCGGGAACTCTGGAAACACCATATATTTT.

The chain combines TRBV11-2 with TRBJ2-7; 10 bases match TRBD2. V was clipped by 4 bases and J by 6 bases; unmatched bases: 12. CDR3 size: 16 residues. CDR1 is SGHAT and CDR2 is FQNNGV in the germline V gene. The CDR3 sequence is CASSSQAGGLGSEQYF. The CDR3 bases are TGTGCCAGCAGCTCCCAAGCGGGGGGGCTTGGGAGCGAGCAGTACTTC.

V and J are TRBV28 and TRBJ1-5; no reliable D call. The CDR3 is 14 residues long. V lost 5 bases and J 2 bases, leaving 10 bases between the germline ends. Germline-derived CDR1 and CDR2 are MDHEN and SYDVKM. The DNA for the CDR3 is TGTGCCAGCAGTGCGGGAGGCGGCAATCAGCCCCAGCATTTT. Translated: CASSAGGGNQPQHF. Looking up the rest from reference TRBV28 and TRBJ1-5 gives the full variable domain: DVKVTQSSRYLVKRTGEKVFLECVQDMDHENMFWYRQDPGLGLRLIYFSYDVKMKEKGDIPEGYSVSREKKERFSLILESASTNQTSMYLCASSAGGGNQPQHFGDGTRLSIL.

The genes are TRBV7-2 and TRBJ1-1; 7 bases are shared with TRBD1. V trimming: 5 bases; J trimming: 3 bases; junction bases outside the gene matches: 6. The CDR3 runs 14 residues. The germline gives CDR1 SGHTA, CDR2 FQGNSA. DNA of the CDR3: TGTGCCAGCAGCCCGGTTACAGGGGACACTGAAGCTTTCTTT. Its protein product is CASSPVTGDTEAFF.

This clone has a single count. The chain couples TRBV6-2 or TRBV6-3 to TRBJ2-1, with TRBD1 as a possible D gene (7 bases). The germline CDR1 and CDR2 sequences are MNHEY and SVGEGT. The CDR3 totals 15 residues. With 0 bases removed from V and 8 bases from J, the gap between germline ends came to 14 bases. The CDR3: CASSYSTARGDEQFF. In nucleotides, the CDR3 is TGTGCCAGCAGTTACTCGACCGCCAGGGGGGATGAGCAGTTCTTC.

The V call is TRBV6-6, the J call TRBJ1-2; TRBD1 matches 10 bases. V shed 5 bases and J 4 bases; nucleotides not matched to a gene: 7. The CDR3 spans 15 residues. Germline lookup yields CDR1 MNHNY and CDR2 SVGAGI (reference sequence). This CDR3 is CASSTPDRGFYGYTF. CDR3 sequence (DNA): TGTGCCAGCAGTACCCCGGACAGGGGGTTCTATGGCTACACCTTC.

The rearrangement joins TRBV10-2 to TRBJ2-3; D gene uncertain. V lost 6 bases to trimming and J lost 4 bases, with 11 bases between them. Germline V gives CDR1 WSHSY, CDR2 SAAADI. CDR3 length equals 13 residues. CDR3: CASRNGFSDTQYF. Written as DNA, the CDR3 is TGCGCCAGCAGGAATGGTTTTTCAGATACGCAGTATTTT.

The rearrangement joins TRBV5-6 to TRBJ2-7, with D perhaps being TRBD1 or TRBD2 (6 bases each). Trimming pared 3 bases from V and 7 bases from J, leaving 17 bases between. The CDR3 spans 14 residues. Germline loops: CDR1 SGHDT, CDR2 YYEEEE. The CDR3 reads CASSSAGGGWEQYF. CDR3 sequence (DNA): TGTGCCAGCAGCTCGGCAGGAGGGGGGTGGGAGCAGTACTTC.

The CDR3 bases are TGTGCCAGCAATAACAGGGAAGGAACCTACGAGCAGTACTTC. It translates to CASNNREGTYEQYF. The chain combines TRBV6-5 with TRBJ2-7, with D possibly TRBD1 on 6 matching bases. The V end was cut by 7 bases, the J end by 2 bases, with 15 bases between. This CDR3 is 14 amino acids long. From germline, CDR1 is MNHEY and CDR2 SVGAGI.

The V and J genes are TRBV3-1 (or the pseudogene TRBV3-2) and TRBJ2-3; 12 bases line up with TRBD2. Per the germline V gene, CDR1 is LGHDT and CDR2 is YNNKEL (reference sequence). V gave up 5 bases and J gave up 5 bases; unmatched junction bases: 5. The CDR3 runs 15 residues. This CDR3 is CASSALAGGIDTQYF. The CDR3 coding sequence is TGTGCCAGCAGCGCACTAGCGGGGGGAATAGATACGCAGTATTTT.

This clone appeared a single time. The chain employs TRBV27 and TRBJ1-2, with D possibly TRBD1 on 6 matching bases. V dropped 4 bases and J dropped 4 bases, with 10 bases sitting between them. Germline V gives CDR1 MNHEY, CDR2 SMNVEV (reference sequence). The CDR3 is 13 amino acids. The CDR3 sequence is CASSSTGFYGYTF. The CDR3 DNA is TGTGCCAGCAGTTCTACAGGGTTCTATGGCTACACCTTC.

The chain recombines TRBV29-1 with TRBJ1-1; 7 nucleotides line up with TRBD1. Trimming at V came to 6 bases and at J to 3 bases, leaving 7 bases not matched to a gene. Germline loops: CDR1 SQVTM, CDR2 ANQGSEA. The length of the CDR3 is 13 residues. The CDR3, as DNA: TGCAGCGTCGACCCAACAGGGGACACTGAAGCTTTCTTT. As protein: CSVDPTGDTEAFF.

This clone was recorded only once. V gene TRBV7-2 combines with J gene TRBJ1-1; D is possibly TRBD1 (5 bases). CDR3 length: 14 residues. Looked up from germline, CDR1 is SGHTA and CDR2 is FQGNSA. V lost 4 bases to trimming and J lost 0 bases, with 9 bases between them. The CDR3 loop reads CASSSQQVNTEAFF. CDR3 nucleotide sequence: TGTGCCAGCAGCTCCCAACAGGTGAACACTGAAGCTTTCTTT.

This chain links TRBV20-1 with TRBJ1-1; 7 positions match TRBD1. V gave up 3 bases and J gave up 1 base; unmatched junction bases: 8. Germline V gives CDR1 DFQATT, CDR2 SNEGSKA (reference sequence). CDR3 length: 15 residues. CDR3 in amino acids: CSASFAGGTNTEAFF. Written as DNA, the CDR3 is TGCAGTGCTAGTTTCGCAGGGGGTACGAACACTGAAGCTTTCTTT.

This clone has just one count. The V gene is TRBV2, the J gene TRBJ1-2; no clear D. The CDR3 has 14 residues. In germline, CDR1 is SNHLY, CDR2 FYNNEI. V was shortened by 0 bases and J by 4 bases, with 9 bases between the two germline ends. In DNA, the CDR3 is TGTGCCAGCAGTGAAGCGCGGGGTCTCTATGGCTACACCTTC. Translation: CASSEARGLYGYTF.

The CDR3 DNA is TGTGCCAGCAGCAGGGGGGGGGCGCAGGATACGCAGTATTTT. This sequence encodes CASSRGGAQDTQYF. The chain is built from TRBV6-4 and TRBJ2-3; tentatively, D is TRBD1 or TRBD2 (7 bases each). CDR1 is MRHNA and CDR2 is SNTAGT in the germline V gene. Trimming cost V 6 bases and J 6 bases, with 16 bases left between them. This CDR3 region has 14 residues.

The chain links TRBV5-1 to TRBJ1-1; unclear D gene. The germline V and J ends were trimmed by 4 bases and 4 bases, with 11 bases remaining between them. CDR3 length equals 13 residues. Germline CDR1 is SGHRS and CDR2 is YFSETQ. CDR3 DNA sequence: TGCGCCAGCAGCCGCACCGGTGGCACTGAAGCTTTCTTT. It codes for CASSRTGGTEAFF.